This T cell receptor (beta chain) was observed in a study of T cell changes during pregnancy in multiple sclerosis. Assay: immunoSEQ multiplex PCR; the TCRdb copy retains only in-frame clones and omits some. The sample carries around 70,000 clones, around nine tenths recorded once. CDR3 length: 17 residues. Germline-derived CDR1 and CDR2 are SGHRS and YFSETQ. The trim removed 1 base at V and 2 bases at J, leaving 8 bases unmatched. The starting material was peripheral blood, obtained in the second trimester of pregnancy. This sequence was found in a female donor with multiple sclerosis, enrolled in a pregnancy study. The V gene is TRBV5-1, the J gene TRBJ2-2; 7 nucleotides align to TRBD1. CDR3 bases: TGCGCCAGCAGCTTGCGGTCGTCAGGGGGTAACACCGGGGAGCTGTTTTTT. Amino acid sequence: CASSLRSSGGNTGELFF.